This T cell receptor beta chain was sequenced for a study of OX40 agonist ivuxolimab in advanced cancers. The overall study: Patients received intravenous ivuxolimab every 2 weeks at 0.01 to 10 mg/kg.

V dropped 2 bases and J dropped 4; count of bases not matched to a gene: 4. Germline V CDR1 and CDR2: SGHAT, FQDESV (reference sequence). This CDR3 region has 14 residues. This table comes from immunoSEQ multiplex PCR, and its TCRdb copy is limited to in-frame clones, with some not included. The table lists approximately 74,000 clones, around 80% of them singletons. Sampled blood was obtained at baseline, cycle 4 day 1, and cycle 7 day 1. This chain joins TRBV11-1 and TRBJ2-7; TRBD1 matches at 8 bases. The sample here was CD4+ or CD8+ T cells sorted from blood, taken in a trial of the OX40 agonist ivuxolimab. This TCR was recovered from an adult with an advanced solid tumor such as melanoma, head and neck, liver or kidney cancer. The CDR3 DNA follows: TGTGCCAGCAGCTTACCAGGGGGCAGATACGAGCAGTACTTC. Translation gives CASSLPGGRYEQYF. The full variable domain, with the rest looked up from reference TRBV11-1 and TRBJ2-7, is EAEVAQSPRYKITEKSQAVAFWCDPISGHATLYWYRQILGQGPELLVQFQDESVVDDSQLPKDRFSAERLKGVDSTLKIQPAELGDSAMYLCASSLPGGRYEQYFGPGTRLTVT.